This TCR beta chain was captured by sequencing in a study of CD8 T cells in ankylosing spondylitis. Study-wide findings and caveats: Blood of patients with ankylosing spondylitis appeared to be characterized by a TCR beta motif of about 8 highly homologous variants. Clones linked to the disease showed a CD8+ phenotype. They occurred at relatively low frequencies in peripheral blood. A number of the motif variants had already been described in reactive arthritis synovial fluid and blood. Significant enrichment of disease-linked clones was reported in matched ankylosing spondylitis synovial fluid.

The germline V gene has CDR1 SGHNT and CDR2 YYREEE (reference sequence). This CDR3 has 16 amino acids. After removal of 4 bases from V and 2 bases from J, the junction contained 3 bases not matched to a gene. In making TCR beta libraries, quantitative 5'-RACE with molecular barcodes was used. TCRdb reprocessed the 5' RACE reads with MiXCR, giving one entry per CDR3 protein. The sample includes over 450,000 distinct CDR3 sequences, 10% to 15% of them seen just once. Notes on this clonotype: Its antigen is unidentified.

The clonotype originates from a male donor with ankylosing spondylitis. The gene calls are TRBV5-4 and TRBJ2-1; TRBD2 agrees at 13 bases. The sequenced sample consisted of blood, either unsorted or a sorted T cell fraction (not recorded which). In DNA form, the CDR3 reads TGTGCCAGCAGCGCCGGGACTAGCGGGGCCTACAATGAGCAGTTCTTC. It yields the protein CASSAGTSGAYNEQFF. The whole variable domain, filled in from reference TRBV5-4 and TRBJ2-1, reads ETGVTQSPTHLIKTRGQQVTLRCSSQSGHNTVSWYQQALGQGPQFIFQYYREEENGRGNFPPRFSGLQFPNYSSELNVNALELDDSALYLCASSAGTSGAYNEQFFGPGTRLTVL.